The rows below give T cell receptor beta chains drawn from one sample of a study of T cells after yellow fever vaccination. MiXCR, run by TCRdb on the 5' RACE reads, gives a single entry per CDR3 protein. The table has approximately 580,000 distinct CDR3 sequences, about a sixth seen once. The sample in question was PBMCs, obtained 5 to 6 days after the first yellow fever vaccination. All receptors derive from a man aged 18 to 29 who received the YFV17D yellow fever vaccine. Both conserved end residues are trimmed from each CDR3.

J | V | CDR3
TRBJ1-2 | TRBV10-3 | AISESTGINYGYT
TRBJ1-2 | TRBV12-3/TRBV12-4 | ASRFGTGGNYGYT
TRBJ1-6 | TRBV18 | ASSPTTESPLH
TRBJ1-6 | TRBV20-1 | SAREPGSYNSPLH
TRBJ1-6 | TRBV4-3 | ASSQDFGNSPLH
TRBJ1-2 | TRBV9 | ASSVDRGFDGYT
TRBJ1-1 | TRBV6-6 | ASSYGVSSEAF
TRBJ1-5 | TRBV4-1 | ASSPHGNNQPQH
TRBJ1-2 | TRBV9 | ASSDQGANGYT
TRBJ1-1 | TRBV5-4 | ASSSRVTYTEAF
TRBJ1-5 | TRBV10-3 | AISDGGNQPQH
TRBJ1-2 | TRBV20-1 | SARLPFPRDRDYT
TRBJ2-7 | TRBV4-2 | ASSQTTGSQSY
TRBJ2-2 | TRBV2 | ASTFVAGELF
TRBJ2-1 | TRBV4-1 | ASSQDKASGGVYNEQF
TRBJ2-3 | TRBV20-1 | SAEGASGGAFRDTQY
TRBJ2-1 | TRBV7-9 | ASRRTGSTYNEQF
TRBJ2-5 | TRBV14 | ASSPLRAGGYETQY
TRBJ2-5 | TRBV10-3 | AISEDRQETQY
TRBJ2-7 | TRBV5-5 | ASSPRGSSLPSSYEQY
TRBJ2-3 | TRBV11-2 | ASSPVGTQY
TRBJ2-6 | TRBV29-1 | SVEDLDTSGANVLT
TRBJ2-1 | TRBV5-1 | ASSLGSSAGYNEQF
TRBJ2-3 | TRBV7-2 | ASSLSVGDTDTQY
TRBJ2-5 | TRBV2 | ASSGDRRLETQY
TRBJ1-2 | TRBV20-1 | SASWGRVGGYT
TRBJ2-2 | TRBV12-3/TRBV12-4 | ASRDSLAGGNTGELF
TRBJ2-1 | TRBV20-1 | SASPTGVNEQF
TRBJ2-7 | TRBV12-3/TRBV12-4 | ASSQARKQY
TRBJ2-2 | TRBV15 | ATSRIGTVNTGELF
TRBJ2-3 | TRBV20-1 | SARDAADTQY
TRBJ2-1 | TRBV15 | ATSRVTPSEVYNEQF
TRBJ2-3 | TRBV7-3 | ASSAWTGMAQY
TRBJ1-5 | TRBV5-5 | ASSFYEGSQPQH
TRBJ2-2 | TRBV5-1 | ASSLTGDYAGELF
TRBJ2-1 | TRBV11-2 | ASSSTPSGRLGNEQF
TRBJ1-6 | TRBV5-1 | ASSLARAGNYNSPLH
TRBJ2-1 | TRBV5-6 | ASSWPGLAWWQF
TRBJ2-3 | TRBV3-1 | ASSQDGGDRRTDTQY
TRBJ2-1 | TRBV24-1 | ATSDLHATLMSEQF
TRBJ1-6 | TRBV6-5 | ASSYSGSSYNSPLH
TRBJ2-6 | TRBV6-1 | ASTTGDGANVLT
TRBJ2-1 | TRBV12-3/TRBV12-4 | ASVLRPNEQF
TRBJ2-7 | TRBV7-6 | ASSSRQGFTLYEQY
TRBJ2-2 | TRBV7-2 | ASREAWGTGELF
TRBJ2-1 | TRBV7-6 | ASSLDPPGTSAYNEQF
TRBJ2-3 | TRBV11-2 | ASSFDTQY
TRBJ2-5 | TRBV25-1 | ASSELQGLGKTQY
TRBJ2-1 | TRBV4-1 | ASSQALGGKQF
TRBJ2-3 | TRBV14 | ASSQLASVKQY
TRBJ2-1 | TRBV12-3/TRBV12-4 | ATTGMPYNEQF
TRBJ2-3 | TRBV30 | AWSLAIDTQY
TRBJ1-5 | TRBV5-1 | ASSIRPRDRYDNQPQH
TRBJ2-2 | TRBV7-2 | ASSWDRGLKNTGELF
TRBJ2-5 | TRBV12-3/TRBV12-4 | ASSFSSGGAETQY